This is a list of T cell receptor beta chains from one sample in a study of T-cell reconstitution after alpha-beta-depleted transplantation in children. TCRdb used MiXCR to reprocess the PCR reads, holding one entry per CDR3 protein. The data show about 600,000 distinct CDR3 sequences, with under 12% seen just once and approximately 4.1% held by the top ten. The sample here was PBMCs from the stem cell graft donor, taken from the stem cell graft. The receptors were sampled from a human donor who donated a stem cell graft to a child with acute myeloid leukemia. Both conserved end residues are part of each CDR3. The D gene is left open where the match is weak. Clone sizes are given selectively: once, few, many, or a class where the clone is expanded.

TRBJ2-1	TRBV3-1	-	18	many	TGTGCCAGCAGCCAAGATCGCGTAGGAAACAGAGGTCAGAATGAGCAGTTCTTC	CASSQDRVGNRGQNEQFF
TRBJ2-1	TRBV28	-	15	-	TGTGCCAGCAGCCCCTCCGATGGGGTGTACAATGAGCAGTTCTTC	CASSPSDGVYNEQFF
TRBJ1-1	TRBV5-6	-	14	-	TGTGCCAGCAGCCAGGGACCGAAGAACACTGAAGCTTTCTTT	CASSQGPKNTEAFF
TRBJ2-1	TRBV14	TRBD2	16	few	TGTGCCAGCAGCTTACCGGGACTAGCGTCAAGCAATGAGCAGTTCTTC	CASSLPGLASSNEQFF
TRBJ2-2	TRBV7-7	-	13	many	TGTGCTAGCAGCTTTCTGAACACCGGGGAGCTGTTTTTT	CASSFLNTGELFF
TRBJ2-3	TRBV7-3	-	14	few	TGTGCCAGCAGCTTAATGGGACCCTTAGATACGCAGTATTTT	CASSLMGPLDTQYF
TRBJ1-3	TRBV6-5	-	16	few	TGTGCCAGCAGTTCTTCCGACATCCTCTCTGGAAACACCATATATTTT	CASSSSDILSGNTIYF
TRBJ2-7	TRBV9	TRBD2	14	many	TGTGCCAGCAGCTCGGGACTAGCCCAAGGGGAGCAGTACTTC	CASSSGLAQGEQYF
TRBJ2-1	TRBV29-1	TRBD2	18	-	TGCAGCGTCACCCCGGGACTAGATGTATGGAGCTCCTACAATGAGCAGTTCTTC	CSVTPGLDVWSSYNEQFF
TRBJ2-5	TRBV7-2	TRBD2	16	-	TGTGCCAGCAGCTACCTGGGACTAGCGGTCCAAGAGACCCAGTACTTC	CASSYLGLAVQETQYF
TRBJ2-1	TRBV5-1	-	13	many	TGCGCCAGCAGCTTAAGCGTCTCGGGTGAGCAGTTCTTC	CASSLSVSGEQFF
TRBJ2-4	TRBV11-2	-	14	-	TGTGCCAGCAGCTTAGTACAGGGTCAAAACATTCAGTACTTC	CASSLVQGQNIQYF
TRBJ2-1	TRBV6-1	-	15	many	TGTGCCAGCAGTGAAGTTCGTAGTAGTGACAATGAGCAGTTCTTC	CASSEVRSSDNEQFF
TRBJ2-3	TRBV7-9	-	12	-	TGTGCCAGCAGCTTGGGGATTGATACGCAGTATTTT	CASSLGIDTQYF
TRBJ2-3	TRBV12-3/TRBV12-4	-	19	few	TGTGCCAGCAGTTTAAAATTCGGGACTGGGCAGGGAAGCACAGATACGCAGTATTTT	CASSLKFGTGQGSTDTQYF
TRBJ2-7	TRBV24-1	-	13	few	TGTGCCACCAGTCATCAGGGGACCTACGAGCAGTACTTC	CATSHQGTYEQYF